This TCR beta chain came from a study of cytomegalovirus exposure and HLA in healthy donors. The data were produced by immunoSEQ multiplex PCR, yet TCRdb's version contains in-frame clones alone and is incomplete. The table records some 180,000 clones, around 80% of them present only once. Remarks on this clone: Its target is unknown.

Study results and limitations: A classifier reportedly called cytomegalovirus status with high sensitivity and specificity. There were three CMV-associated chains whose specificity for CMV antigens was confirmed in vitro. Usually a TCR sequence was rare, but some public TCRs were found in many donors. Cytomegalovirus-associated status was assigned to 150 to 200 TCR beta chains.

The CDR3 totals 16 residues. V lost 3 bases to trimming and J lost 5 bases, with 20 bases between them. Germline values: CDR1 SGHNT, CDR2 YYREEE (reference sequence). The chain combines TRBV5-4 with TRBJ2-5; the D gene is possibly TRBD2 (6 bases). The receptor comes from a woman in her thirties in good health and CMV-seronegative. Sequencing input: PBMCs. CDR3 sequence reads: CASSSTSRVGWETQYF. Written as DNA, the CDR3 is TGTGCCAGCAGCTCAACTAGCCGGGTTGGATGGGAGACCCAGTACTTC.